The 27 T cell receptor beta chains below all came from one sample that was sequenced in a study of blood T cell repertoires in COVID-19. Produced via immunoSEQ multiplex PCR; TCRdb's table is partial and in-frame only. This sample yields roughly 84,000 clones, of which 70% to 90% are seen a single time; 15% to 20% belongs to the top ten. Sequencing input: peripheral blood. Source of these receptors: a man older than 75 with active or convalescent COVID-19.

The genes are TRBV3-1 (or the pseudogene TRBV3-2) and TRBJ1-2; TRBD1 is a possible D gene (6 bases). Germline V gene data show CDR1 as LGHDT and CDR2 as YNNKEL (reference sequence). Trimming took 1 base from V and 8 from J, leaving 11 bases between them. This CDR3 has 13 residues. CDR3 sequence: CASSQARTAGYTF. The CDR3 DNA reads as TGTGCCAGCAGCCAAGCGCGGACAGCCGGCTACACCTTC.

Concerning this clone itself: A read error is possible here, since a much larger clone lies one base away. The CDR3 is CAISGPGNEQFF. The CDR3 nucleotides read TGTGCCATCAGTGGCCCCGGGAATGAGCAGTTCTTC. The chain links TRBV10-3 to TRBJ2-1; D is ambiguous. Germline assignment: CDR1 ENHRY and CDR2 SYGVKD. The CDR3 covers 12 residues. Trimming left V 4 bases short and J 7 bases short, with 8 bases between.

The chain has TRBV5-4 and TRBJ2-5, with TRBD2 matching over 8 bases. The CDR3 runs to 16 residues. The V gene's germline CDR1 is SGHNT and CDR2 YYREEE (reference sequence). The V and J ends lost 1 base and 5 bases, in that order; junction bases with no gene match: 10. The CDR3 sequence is CASSLSVGGARETQYF. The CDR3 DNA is TGTGCCAGCAGCTTGTCGGTCGGGGGGGCTCGGGAGACCCAGTACTTC.

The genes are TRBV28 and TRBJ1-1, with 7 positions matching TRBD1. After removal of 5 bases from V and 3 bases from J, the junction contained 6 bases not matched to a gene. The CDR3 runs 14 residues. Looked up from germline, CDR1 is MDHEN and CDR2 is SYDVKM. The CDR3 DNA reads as TGTGCCAGCAGTAATGCAGGGGGTTACACTGAAGCTTTCTTT. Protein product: CASSNAGGYTEAFF.

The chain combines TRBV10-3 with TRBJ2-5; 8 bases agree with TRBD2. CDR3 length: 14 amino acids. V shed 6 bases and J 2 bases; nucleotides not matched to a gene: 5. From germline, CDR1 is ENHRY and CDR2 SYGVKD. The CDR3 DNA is TGTGCCATCAGCCCACTAGCGGCTCAAGAGACCCAGTACTTC. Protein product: CAISPLAAQETQYF.

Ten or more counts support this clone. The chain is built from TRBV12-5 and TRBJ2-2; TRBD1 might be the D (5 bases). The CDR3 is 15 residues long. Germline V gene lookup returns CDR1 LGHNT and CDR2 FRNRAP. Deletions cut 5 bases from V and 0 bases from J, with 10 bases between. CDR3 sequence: CASGTDRSNTGELFF. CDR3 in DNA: TGTGCTAGTGGTACAGACAGATCGAACACCGGGGAGCTGTTTTTT.

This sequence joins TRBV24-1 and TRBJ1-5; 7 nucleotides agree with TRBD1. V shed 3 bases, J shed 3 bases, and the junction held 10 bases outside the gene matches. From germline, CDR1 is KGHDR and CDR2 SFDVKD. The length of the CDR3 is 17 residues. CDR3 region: CATSDGDRARFNQPQHF. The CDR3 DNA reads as TGTGCCACCAGTGATGGGGACAGAGCAAGGTTCAATCAGCCCCAGCATTTT.

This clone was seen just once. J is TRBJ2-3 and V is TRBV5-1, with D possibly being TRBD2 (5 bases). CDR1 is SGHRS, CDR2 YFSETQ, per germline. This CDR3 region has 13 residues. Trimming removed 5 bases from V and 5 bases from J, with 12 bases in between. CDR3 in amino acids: CASSTLREDTQYF. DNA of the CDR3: TGCGCCAGCAGTACATTGAGGGAAGATACGCAGTATTTT.

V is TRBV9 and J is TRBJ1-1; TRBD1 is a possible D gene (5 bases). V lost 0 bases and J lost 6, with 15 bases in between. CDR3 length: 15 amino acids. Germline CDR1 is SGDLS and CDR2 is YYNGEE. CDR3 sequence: CASSVVGEGRAEAFF. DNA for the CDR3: TGTGCCAGCAGCGTAGTAGGGGAAGGGAGGGCTGAAGCTTTCTTT. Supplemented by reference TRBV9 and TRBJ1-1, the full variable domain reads DSGVTQTPKHLITATGQRVTLRCSPRSGDLSVYWYQQSLDQGLQFLIQYYNGEERAKGNILERFSAQQFPDLHSELNLSSLELGDSALYFCASSVVGEGRAEAFFGQGTRLTVV.

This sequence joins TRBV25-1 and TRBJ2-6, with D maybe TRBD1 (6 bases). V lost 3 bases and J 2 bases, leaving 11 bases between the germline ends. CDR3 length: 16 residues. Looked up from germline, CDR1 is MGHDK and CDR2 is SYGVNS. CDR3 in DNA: TGTGCCAGCAGTGAGTCAGGGGTAACTGGGGCCAACGTCCTGACTTTC. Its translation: CASSESGVTGANVLTF.

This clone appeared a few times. Written as DNA, the CDR3 is TGTGCCAGCAGCGTCACCCCATACATCTATGGCTACACCTTC. It encodes CASSVTPYIYGYTF. The chain couples TRBV9 to TRBJ1-2; D unclear. V lost 2 bases to trimming and J lost 4 bases, with 12 bases between them. The germline V gene encodes CDR1 SGDLS and CDR2 YYNGEE. The CDR3 has 14 residues.

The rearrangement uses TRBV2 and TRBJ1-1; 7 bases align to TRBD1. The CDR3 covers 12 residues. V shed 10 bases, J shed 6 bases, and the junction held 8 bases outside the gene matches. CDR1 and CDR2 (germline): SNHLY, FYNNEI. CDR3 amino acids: CANTQGLPEAFF. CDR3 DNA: TGTGCCAACACACAGGGGTTACCTGAAGCTTTCTTT.

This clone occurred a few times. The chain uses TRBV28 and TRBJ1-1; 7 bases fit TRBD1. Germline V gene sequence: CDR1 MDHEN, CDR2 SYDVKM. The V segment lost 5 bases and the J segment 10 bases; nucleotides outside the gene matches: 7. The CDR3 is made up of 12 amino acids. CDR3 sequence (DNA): TGTGCCAGCAGTAGACGACAGGGATCAGCTTTCTTT. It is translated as CASSRRQGSAFF.

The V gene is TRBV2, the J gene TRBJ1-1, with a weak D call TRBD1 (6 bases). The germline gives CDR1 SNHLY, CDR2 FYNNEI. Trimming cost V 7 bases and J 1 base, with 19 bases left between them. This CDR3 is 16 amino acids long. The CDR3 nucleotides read TGTGCCAGCACCCCGGACCGACAGACAGGGAACACTGAAGCTTTCTTT. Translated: CASTPDRQTGNTEAFF. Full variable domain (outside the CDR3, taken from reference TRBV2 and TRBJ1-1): EPEVTQTPSHQVTQMGQEVILRCVPISNHLYFYWYRQILGQKVEFLVSFYNNEISEKSEIFDDQFSVERPDGSNFTLKIRSTKLEDSAMYFCASTPDRQTGNTEAFFGQGTRLTVV.

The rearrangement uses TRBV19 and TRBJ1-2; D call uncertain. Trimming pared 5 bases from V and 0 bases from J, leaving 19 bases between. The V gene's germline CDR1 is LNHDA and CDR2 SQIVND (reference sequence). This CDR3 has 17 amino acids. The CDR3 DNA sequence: TGTGCCAGTAGTCTCCATGGGCCGGCCATAGCTAACTATGGCTACACCTTC. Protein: CASSLHGPAIANYGYTF.

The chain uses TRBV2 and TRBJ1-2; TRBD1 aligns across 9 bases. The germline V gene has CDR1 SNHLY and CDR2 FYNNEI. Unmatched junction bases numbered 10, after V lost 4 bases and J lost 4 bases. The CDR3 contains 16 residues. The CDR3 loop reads CASSVIGGQGAYGYTF. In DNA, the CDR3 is TGTGCCAGCAGTGTAATAGGGGGACAGGGTGCCTATGGCTACACCTTC.

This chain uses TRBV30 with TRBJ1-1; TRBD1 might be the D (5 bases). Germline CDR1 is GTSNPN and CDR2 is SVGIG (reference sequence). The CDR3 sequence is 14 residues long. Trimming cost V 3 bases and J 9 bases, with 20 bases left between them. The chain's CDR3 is CAWSRDSDLSQAFF. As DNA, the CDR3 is TGTGCCTGGAGCCGGGACTCCGACTTATCACAAGCTTTCTTT.

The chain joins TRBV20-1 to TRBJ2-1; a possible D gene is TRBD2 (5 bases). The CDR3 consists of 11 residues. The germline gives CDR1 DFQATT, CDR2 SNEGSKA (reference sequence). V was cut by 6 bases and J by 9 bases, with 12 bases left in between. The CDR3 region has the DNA TGCAGTGCCGGGCACCGGGGTGAGCAGTTCTTC. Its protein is CSAGHRGEQFF.

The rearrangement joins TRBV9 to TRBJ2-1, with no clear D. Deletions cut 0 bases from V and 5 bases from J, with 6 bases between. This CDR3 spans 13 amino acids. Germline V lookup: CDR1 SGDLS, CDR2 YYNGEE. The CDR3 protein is CASSVDSHNEQFF. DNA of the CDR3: TGTGCCAGCAGCGTAGACAGCCACAATGAGCAGTTCTTC.

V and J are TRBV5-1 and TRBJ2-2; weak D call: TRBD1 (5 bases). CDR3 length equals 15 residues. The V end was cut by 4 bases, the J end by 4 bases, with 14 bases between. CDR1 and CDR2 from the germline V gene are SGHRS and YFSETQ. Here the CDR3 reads CASSVRVDSTGELFF. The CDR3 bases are TGCGCCAGCAGCGTCAGGGTTGACAGCACCGGGGAGCTGTTTTTT. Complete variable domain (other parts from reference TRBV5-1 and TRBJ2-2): KAGVTQTPRYLIKTRGQQVTLSCSPISGHRSVSWYQQTPGQGLQFLFEYFSETQRNKGNFPGRFSGRQFSNSRSEMNVSTLELGDSALYLCASSVRVDSTGELFFGEGSRLTVL.

In DNA form, the CDR3 reads TGTGCCAGCAGCGGGGGACAGCCAATCTCTGGAAACACCATATATTTT. It translates to CASSGGQPISGNTIYF. The rearrangement links TRBV9 to TRBJ1-3, with 7 bases aligning to TRBD1. V lost 3 bases and J lost 0; bases outside the gene matches: 6. The germline gives CDR1 SGDLS, CDR2 YYNGEE. This CDR3 has 16 amino acids.

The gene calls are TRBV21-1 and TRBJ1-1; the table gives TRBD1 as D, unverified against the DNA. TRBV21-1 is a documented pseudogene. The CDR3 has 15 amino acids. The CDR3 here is CASNQVRDRGNEAFF. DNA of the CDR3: TGTGCCAGCAACCAAGTCCGGGACAGGGGTAATGAAGCTTTCTTT.

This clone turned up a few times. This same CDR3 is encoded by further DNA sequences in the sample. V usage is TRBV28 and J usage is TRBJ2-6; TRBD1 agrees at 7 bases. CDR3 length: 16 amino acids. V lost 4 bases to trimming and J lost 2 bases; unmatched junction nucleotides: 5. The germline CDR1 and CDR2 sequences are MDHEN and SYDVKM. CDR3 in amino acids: CASSSPGTAGANVLTF. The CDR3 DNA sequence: TGTGCCAGCAGTTCCCCCGGGACAGCTGGGGCCAACGTCCTGACTTTC.

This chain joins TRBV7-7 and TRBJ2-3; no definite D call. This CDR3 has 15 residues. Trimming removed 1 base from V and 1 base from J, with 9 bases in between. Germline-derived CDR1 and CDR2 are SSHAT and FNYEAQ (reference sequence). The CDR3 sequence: CASSLGAQGTDTQYF. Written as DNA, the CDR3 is TGTGCCAGCAGCTTAGGGGCCCAGGGCACAGATACGCAGTATTTT.

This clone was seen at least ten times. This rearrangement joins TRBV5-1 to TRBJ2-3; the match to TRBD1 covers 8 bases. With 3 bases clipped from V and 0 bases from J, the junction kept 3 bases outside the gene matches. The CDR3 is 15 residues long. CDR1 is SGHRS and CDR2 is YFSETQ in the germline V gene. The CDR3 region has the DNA TGCGCCAGCAGCTCGGACAGGGCAAGCACAGATACGCAGTATTTT. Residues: CASSSDRASTDTQYF.

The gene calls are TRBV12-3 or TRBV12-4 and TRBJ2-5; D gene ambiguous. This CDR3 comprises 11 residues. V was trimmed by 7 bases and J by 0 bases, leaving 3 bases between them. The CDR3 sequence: CASTDQETQYF. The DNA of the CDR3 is TGTGCCAGCACAGACCAAGAGACCCAGTACTTC.

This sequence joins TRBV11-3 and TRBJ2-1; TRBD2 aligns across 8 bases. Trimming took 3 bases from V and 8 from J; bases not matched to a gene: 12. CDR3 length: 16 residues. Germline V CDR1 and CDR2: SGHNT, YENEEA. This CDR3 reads CASSLFAGGLGDEQFF. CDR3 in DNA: TGTGCCAGCAGCTTGTTTGCGGGGGGCCTTGGAGATGAGCAGTTCTTC.